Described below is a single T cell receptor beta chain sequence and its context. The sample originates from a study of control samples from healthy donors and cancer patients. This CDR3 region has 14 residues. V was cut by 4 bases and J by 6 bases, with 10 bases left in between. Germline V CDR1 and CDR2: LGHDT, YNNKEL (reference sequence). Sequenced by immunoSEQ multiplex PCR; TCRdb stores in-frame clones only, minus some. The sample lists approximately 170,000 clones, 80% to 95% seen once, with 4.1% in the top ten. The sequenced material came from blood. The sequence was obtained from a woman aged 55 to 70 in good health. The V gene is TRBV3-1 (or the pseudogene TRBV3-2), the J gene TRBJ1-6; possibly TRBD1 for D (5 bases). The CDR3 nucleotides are TGTGCCAGCAGCCTTACAGGACGTAATTCACCCCTCCACTTT. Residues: CASSLTGRNSPLHF.